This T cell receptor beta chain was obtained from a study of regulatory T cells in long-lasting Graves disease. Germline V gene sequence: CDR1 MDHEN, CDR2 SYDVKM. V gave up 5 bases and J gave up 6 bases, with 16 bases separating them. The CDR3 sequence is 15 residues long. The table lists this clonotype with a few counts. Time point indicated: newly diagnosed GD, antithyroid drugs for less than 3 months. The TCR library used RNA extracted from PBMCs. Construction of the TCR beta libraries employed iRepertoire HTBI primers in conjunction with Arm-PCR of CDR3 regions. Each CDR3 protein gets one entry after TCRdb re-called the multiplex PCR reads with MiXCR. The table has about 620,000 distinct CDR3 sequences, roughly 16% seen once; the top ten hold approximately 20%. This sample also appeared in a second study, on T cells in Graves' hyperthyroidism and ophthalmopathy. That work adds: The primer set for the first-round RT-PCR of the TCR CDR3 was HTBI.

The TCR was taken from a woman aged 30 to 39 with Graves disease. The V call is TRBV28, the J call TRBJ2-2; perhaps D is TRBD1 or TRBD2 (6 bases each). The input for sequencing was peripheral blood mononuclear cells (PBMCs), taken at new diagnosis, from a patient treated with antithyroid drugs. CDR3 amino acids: CASSRGPYPAGELFF. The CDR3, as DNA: TGTGCCAGCAGTCGGGGGCCCTATCCCGCCGGGGAGCTGTTTTTT.